This T cell receptor beta chain was sequenced for a study of T cell responses to AZD1222 COVID-19 vaccine. Generated by immunoSEQ multiplex PCR, the TCRdb table keeps only in-frame clones and is missing some. The data show about 79,000 clones, around 90% seen once. In germline, CDR1 is LGHNT, CDR2 FRNRAP. This CDR3 has 15 amino acids. J was trimmed by 4 bases and V by 4 bases; bases with no gene match: 6. The V and J genes are TRBV12-5 and TRBJ1-3, with 8 bases fitting TRBD1. This receptor was taken from an adult in good health. The specimen comprised peripheral blood, sampled on day 0 of MenACWY control vaccination. Written as DNA, the CDR3 is TGTGCTAGTGGTTCCGACAGGGGACCAGGAAACACCATATATTTT. Its translation is CASGSDRGPGNTIYF.